Below, 6 T cell receptor beta chains from the same sample are listed, as sequenced in a study of identical twins. TCRdb recomputed calls from the 5' RACE reads with MiXCR, one row per CDR3 protein. The table includes about 340,000 distinct CDR3 sequences, 9% to 15% detected once. Another study also made use of these data, one on yellow fever vaccine responses in identical twins.

The sample was CD8+ T cells sorted from blood. The receptors were sampled from a woman between 18 and 30 years old in good health.

The genes are TRBV7-9 and TRBJ2-1; 8 bases map to TRBD1. V was clipped by 5 bases and J by 2 bases; unmatched bases: 8. CDR1 is SEHNR, CDR2 FQNEAQ, per germline (reference sequence). The CDR3 runs 16 residues. The CDR3 loop reads CASSNGTGEAYNEQFF. The CDR3 DNA sequence: TGTGCCAGCAGCAACGGGACAGGCGAGGCCTACAATGAGCAGTTCTTC.

For the CDR3, the DNA is TGTGCCAGCAGAGGGGGATACTCACCCCTCCACTTT. As protein: CASRGGYSPLHF. The V call is TRBV11-2, the J call TRBJ1-6; perhaps TRBD1 as D (6 bases). Per the germline V gene, CDR1 is SGHAT and CDR2 is FQNNGV. This CDR3 is 12 amino acids long. V lost 6 bases to trimming and J lost 10 bases, with 10 bases between them. Based on the CDR3 plus reference TRBV11-2 and TRBJ1-6, the full variable domain is EAGVAQSPRYKIIEKRQSVAFWCNPISGHATLYWYQQILGQGPKLLIQFQNNGVVDDSQLPKDRFSAERLKGVDSTLKIQPAKLEDSAVYLCASRGGYSPLHFGNGTRLTVT.

In this sample, this clonotype turned up many times. The rearrangement links TRBV2 to TRBJ2-7; 8 positions match TRBD1. Losses at the gene ends were 5 bases for V and 5 bases for J; bases not matched to a gene: 8. CDR1 SNHLY and CDR2 FYNNEI come from the germline V gene. CDR3 length: 14 residues. CDR3 protein: CASSPRDRGHEQYF. The DNA for the CDR3 is TGTGCCAGCAGTCCCCGAGACAGGGGCCACGAGCAGTACTTC.

The CDR3 DNA is TGTGCCAGCAGCCAAGAGTTCGCAGGAAACACCGGGGAGCTGTTTTTT. Translation gives CASSQEFAGNTGELFF. This sequence joins TRBV4-2 and TRBJ2-2; D is unresolved. V shed 0 bases and J shed 2 bases, with 10 bases lying between them. This CDR3 contains 16 residues. CDR1 LGHNA and CDR2 YNFKEQ come from the germline V gene.

This clonotype was observed a handful of times. The genes are TRBV29-1 and TRBJ2-1; 8 bases map to TRBD1. This CDR3 region has 14 residues. CDR1 SQVTM and CDR2 ANQGSEA come from the germline V gene. Germline trimming cut 6 bases from V and 2 bases from J; bases unmatched to any gene: 6. This CDR3 is CSVKDRDTYNEQFF. For the CDR3, the DNA is TGCAGCGTGAAGGACAGGGACACCTACAATGAGCAGTTCTTC.

There are a few counts of this clonotype. The chain couples TRBV6-5 to TRBJ1-2; weak D call: TRBD1 (5 bases). Germline-derived CDR1 and CDR2 are MNHEY and SVGAGI. CDR3 size: 13 residues. Trimming took off 5 bases at V and 4 bases at J, with 11 bases between the two ends. CDR3 bases: TGTGCCAGCAGTAACGACAGATTCTATGGCTACACCTTC. This gives the protein CASSNDRFYGYTF.